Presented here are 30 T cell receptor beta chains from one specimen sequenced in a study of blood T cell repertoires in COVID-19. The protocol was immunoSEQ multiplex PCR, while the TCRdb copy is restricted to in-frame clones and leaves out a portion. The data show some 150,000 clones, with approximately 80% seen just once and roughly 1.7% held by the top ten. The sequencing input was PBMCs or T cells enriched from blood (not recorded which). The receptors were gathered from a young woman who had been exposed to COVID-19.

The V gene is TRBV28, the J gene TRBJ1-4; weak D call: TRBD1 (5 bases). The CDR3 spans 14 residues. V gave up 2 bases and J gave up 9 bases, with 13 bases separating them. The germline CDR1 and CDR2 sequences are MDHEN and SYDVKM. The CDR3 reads CASSLGQGRKKLFF. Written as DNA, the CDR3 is TGTGCCAGCAGTTTAGGGCAGGGAAGGAAAAAACTGTTTTTT.

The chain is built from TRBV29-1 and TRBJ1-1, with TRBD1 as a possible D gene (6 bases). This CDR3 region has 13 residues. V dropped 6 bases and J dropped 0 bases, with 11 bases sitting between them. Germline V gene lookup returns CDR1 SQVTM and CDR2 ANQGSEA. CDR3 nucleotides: TGCAGCGTACAGGACAGCATGAACACTGAAGCTTTCTTT. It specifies CSVQDSMNTEAFF.

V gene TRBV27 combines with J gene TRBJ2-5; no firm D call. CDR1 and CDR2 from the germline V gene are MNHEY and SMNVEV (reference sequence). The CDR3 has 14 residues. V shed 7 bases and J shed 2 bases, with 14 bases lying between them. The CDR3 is CASIQSNRQETQYF. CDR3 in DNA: TGTGCCAGCATTCAGAGTAACAGACAAGAGACCCAGTACTTC.

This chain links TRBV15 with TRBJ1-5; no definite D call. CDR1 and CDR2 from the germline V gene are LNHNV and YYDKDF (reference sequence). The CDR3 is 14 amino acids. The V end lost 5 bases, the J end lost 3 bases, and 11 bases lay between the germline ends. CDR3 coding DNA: TGTGCCACCAGCGGTAGACTCACCAATCAGCCCCAGCATTTT. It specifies CATSGRLTNQPQHF.

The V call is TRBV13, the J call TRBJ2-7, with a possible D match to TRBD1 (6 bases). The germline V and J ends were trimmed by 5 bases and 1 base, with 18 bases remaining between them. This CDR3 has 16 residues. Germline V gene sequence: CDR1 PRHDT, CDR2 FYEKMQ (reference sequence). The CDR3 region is CASSPRTEKKSYEQYF. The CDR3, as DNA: TGTGCCAGCAGCCCCAGGACAGAGAAAAAATCCTACGAGCAGTACTTC.

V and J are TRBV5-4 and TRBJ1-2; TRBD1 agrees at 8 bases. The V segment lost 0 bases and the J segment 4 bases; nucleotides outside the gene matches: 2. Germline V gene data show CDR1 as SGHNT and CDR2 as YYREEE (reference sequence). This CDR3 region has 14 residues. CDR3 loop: CASSLGQGIYGYTF. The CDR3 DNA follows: TGTGCCAGCAGCTTGGGACAGGGGATCTATGGCTACACCTTC. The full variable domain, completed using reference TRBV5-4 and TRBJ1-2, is ETGVTQSPTHLIKTRGQQVTLRCSSQSGHNTVSWYQQALGQGPQFIFQYYREEENGRGNFPPRFSGLQFPNYSSELNVNALELDDSALYLCASSLGQGIYGYTFGSGTRLTVV.

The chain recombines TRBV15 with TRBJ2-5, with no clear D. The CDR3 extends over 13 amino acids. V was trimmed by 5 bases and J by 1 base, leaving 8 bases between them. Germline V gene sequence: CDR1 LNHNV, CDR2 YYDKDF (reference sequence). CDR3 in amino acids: CATSHRSQETQYF. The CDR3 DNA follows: TGTGCCACCAGCCACAGATCCCAAGAGACCCAGTACTTC.

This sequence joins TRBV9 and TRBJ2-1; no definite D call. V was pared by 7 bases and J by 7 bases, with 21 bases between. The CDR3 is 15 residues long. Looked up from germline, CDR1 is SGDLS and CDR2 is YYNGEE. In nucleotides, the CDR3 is TGTGCCAGCTCCACCCTACCGAGCGACCAGAATGAGCAGTTCTTC. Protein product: CASSTLPSDQNEQFF. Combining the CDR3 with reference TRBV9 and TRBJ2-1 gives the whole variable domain DSGVTQTPKHLITATGQRVTLRCSPRSGDLSVYWYQQSLDQGLQFLIQYYNGEERAKGNILERFSAQQFPDLHSELNLSSLELGDSALYFCASSTLPSDQNEQFFGPGTRLTVL.

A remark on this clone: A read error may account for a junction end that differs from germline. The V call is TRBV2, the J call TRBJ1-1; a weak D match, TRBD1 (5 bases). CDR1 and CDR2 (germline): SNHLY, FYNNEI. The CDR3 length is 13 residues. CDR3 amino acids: CASGETENTEAFF. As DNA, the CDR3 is TGTGCCAGCGGTGAGACAGAGAACACTGAAGCTTTCTTT.

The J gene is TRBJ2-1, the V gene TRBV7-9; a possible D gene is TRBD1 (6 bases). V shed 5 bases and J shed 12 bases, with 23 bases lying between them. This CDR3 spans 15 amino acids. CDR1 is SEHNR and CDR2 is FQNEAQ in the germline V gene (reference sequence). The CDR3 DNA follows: TGTGCCAGCAGCCCTCCAACAGGGTGGTCCTATGGGCAGTTCTTC. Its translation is CASSPPTGWSYGQFF.

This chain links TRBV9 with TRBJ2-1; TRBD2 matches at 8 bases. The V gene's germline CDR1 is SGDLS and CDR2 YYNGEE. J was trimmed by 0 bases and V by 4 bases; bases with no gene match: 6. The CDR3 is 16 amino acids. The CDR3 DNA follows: TGTGCCAGCAGCCCTTACGGGACTAGCTCCTACAATGAGCAGTTCTTC. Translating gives CASSPYGTSSYNEQFF.

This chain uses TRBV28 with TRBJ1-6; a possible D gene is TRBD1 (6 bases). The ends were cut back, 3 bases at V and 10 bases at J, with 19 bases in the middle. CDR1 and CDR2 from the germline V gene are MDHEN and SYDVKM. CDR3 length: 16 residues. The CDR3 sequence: CASSFGGALLRSPLHF. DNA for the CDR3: TGTGCCAGCAGTTTTGGGGGGGCCTTGTTGAGATCACCCCTCCACTTT.

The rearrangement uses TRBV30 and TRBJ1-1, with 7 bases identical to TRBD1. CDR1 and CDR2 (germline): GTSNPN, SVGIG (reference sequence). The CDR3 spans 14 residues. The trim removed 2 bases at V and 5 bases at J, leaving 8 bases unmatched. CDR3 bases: TGTGCCTGGAGTACTACAGGGGTAAGGACTGAAGCTTTCTTT. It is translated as CAWSTTGVRTEAFF.

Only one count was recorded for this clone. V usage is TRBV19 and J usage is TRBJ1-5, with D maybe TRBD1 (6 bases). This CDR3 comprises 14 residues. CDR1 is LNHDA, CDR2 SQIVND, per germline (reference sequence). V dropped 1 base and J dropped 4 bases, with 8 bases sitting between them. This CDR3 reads CASSIAGENQPQHF. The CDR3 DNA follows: TGTGCCAGTAGTATAGCAGGGGAAAATCAGCCCCAGCATTTT.

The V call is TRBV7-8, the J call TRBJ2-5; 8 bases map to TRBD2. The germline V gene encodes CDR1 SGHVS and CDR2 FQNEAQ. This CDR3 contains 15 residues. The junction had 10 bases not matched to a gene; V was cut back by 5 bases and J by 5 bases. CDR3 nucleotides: TGTGCCAGCAGCCCAAGCGGGGGCCTGGGGGAGACCCAGTACTTC. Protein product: CASSPSGGLGETQYF.

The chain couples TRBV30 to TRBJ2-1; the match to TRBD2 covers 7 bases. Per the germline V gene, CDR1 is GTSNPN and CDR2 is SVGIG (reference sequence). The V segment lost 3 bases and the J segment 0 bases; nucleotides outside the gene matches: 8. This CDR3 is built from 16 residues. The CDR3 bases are TGTGCCTGGAGGGGAGCGGGACTTAACTCCTACAATGAGCAGTTCTTC. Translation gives CAWRGAGLNSYNEQFF.

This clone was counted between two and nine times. The CDR3 region is CASSPHHRGRTEAFF. The CDR3, as DNA: TGCGCCAGCAGCCCGCACCACAGGGGGCGAACTGAAGCTTTCTTT. The chain carries TRBV4-1 and TRBJ1-1, with 9 bases lining up with TRBD1. CDR3 length: 15 amino acids. With V trimmed by 4 bases and J by 5 bases, 8 bases remained unmatched. Germline CDR1 and CDR2: MGHRA and YSYEKL.

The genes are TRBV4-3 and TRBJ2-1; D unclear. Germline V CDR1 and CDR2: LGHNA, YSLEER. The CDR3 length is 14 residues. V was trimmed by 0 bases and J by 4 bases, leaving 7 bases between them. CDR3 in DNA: TGCGCCAGCAGCCAAGAGCACCGGTACAATGAGCAGTTCTTC. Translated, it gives CASSQEHRYNEQFF.

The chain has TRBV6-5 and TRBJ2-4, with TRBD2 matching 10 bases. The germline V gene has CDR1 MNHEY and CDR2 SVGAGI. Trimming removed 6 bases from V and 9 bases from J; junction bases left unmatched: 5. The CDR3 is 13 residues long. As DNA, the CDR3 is TGTGCCAGCAGCCCGGGACTAGCGAGCATTCAGTACTTC. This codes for CASSPGLASIQYF.

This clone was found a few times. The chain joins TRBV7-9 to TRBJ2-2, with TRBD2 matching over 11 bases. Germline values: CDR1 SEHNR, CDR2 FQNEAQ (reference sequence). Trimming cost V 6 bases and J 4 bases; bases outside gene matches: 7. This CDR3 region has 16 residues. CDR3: CASRPTSGRPTGELFF. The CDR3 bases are TGTGCCAGCAGGCCAACTAGCGGGAGACCCACCGGGGAGCTGTTTTTT.

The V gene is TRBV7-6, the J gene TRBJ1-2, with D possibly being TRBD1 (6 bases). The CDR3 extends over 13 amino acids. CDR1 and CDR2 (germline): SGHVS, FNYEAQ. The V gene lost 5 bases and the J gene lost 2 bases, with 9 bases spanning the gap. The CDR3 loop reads CASSVTGNYGYTF. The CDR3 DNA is TGTGCCAGCAGCGTAACAGGGAACTATGGCTACACCTTC.

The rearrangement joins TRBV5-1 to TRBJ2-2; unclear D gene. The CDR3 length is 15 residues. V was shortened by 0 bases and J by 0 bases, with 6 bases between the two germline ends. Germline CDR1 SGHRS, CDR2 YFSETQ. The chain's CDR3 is CASSLGSANTGELFF. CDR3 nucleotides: TGCGCCAGCAGCTTGGGGTCGGCGAACACCGGGGAGCTGTTTTTT.

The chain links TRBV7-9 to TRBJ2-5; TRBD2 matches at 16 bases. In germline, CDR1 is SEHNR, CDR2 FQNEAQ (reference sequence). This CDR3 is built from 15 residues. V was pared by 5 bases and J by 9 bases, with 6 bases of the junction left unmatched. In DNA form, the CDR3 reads TGTGCCAGCAGCGCCGGGACTAGCGGGAGGGCCGCCCAGTACTTC. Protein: CASSAGTSGRAAQYF.

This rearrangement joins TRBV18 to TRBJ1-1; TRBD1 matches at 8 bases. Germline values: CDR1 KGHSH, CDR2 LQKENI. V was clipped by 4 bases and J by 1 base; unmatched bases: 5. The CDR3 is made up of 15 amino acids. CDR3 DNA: TGTGCCAGCTCACTCCCGGACAGGGCGAACACTGAAGCTTTCTTT. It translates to CASSLPDRANTEAFF.

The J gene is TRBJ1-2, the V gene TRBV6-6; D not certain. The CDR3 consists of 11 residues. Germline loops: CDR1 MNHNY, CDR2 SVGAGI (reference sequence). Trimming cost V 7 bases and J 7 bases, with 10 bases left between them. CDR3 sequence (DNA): TGTGCCAGCAAGAACAATGCTGGCTACACCTTC. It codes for CASKNNAGYTF.

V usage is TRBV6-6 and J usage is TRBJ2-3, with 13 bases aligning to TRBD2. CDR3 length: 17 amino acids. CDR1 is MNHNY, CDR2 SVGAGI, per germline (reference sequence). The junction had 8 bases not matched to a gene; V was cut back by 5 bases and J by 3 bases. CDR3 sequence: CASSRRPTSGRTDTQYF. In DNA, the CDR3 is TGTGCCAGCAGTCGGCGACCGACTAGCGGGAGGACAGATACGCAGTATTTT.

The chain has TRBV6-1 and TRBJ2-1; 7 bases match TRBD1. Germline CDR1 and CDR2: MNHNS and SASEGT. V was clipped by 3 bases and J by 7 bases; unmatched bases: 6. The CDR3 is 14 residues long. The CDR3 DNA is TGTGCCAGCAGTGATGCAGGGGGTGAAAATGAGCAGTTCTTC. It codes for CASSDAGGENEQFF.

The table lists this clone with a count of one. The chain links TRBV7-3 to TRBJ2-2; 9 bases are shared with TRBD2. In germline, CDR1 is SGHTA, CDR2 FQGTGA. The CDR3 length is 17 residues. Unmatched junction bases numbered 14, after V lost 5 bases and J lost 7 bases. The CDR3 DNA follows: TGTGCCAGCAGCCTCCTTTTTGCGGGAGGGCCCGGCGGGGAGCTGTTTTTT. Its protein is CASSLLFAGGPGGELFF. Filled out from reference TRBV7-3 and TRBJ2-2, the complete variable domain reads GAGVSQTPSNKVTEKGKYVELRCDPISGHTALYWYRQSLGQGPEFLIYFQGTGAADDSGLPNDRFFAVRPEGSVSTLKIQRTERGDSAVYLCASSLLFAGGPGGELFFGEGSRLTVL.

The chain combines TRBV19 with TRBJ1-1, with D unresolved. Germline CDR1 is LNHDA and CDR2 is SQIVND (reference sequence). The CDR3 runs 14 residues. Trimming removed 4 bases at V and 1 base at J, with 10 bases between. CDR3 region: CASSTYTENTEAFF. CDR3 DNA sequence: TGTGCCAGTAGTACCTATACAGAGAACACTGAAGCTTTCTTT.

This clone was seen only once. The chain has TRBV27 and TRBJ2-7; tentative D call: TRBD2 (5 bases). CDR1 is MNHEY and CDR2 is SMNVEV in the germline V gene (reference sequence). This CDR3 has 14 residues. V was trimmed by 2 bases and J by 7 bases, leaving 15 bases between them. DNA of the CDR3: TGTGCCAGCAGTTTAGCCGGGGTGGCTAGAGAGCAGTACTTC. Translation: CASSLAGVAREQYF.